The subject of this entry is one TCR beta chain. The method was immunoSEQ multiplex PCR; TCRdb's version includes in-frame clones alone and lacks a portion of them. The sample holds 300,000 to 350,000 clones, roughly 90% seen once. These data come from a study of blood T cell repertoires in COVID-19. Whole-study context: COVID-19 samples from acute and convalescent phases originated in the United States, Italy and Spain.

The CDR3 runs 16 residues. The germline V gene has CDR1 SGHRS and CDR2 YFSETQ. Trimming shortened V by 9 bases and J by 0 bases, and 21 bases separated the two germline ends. The sample was peripheral blood. The chain employs TRBV5-1 and TRBJ1-1; D not resolved. The receptor's source is a woman aged 70 to 79 with COVID-19, enrolled during active disease. The CDR3 DNA follows: TGCGCCACCATGGGCCGGTCCTACGGGATGAACACTGAAGCTTTCTTT. It is translated as CATMGRSYGMNTEAFF.